The rows below give T cell receptor beta chains drawn from one sample of a study of identical twins. TCRdb redid the calling of the 5' RACE reads with MiXCR, one entry per CDR3 protein. The sample contains about 340,000 distinct CDR3 sequences, around 9.7% of which appear only once. Input material: naive T cells sorted from blood. The receptor source for this set is a woman aged 45-60 years in good health. Both conserved end residues are part of each CDR3. The D gene is left open where the match is weak. Clone size appears in some rows only: once, few, many, or a class for an expanded clone.

j_call	clone_size	d_call	v_call	cdr3_nt	cdr3_aa
TRBJ2-1	NA	NA	TRBV10-3	TGTGCCATCAGTGTAGTGGCGCTCAATGAGCAGTTCTTC	CAISVVALNEQFF
TRBJ1-1	many	TRBD1	TRBV6-5	TGTGCCAGCAGTTACACAGGGGAGGGTACTGAAGCTTTCTTT	CASSYTGEGTEAFF
TRBJ2-5	few	NA	TRBV5-1	TGCGCCAGCGGCCCGGGGCCACAAGAGACCCAGTACTTC	CASGPGPQETQYF
TRBJ1-1	many	NA	TRBV5-1	TGCGCCAGCAGCTTCGGAGAAAGGAACACTGAAGCTTTCTTT	CASSFGERNTEAFF
TRBJ2-2	few	NA	TRBV24-1	TGTGCCACCAGCTTGGGCACCGGGGAGCTGTTTTTT	CATSLGTGELFF
TRBJ2-1	many	NA	TRBV4-1	TGCGCCAGCAGCCAAGTTGTCGGGGATGAGCAGTTCTTC	CASSQVVGDEQFF
TRBJ2-5	NA	NA	TRBV25-1	TGTGCCAGCAGTGATACAGGGAACGTTCGAGAGACCCAGTACTTC	CASSDTGNVRETQYF
TRBJ2-3	few	NA	TRBV11-2	TGTGCCAGCAGCCAAGCCGGGGGCGCCATCACAGATACGCAGTATTTT	CASSQAGGAITDTQYF
TRBJ2-1	few	NA	TRBV5-1	TGCGCCAGCAGCGTACAAGGGAGTCTTCCACCCGAGAGGGACAATGAGCAGTTCTTC	CASSVQGSLPPERDNEQFF
TRBJ2-4	few	NA	TRBV5-6	TGTGCCAGCAGCTGGGGGCACCAATTGGCCAAAAACATTCAGTACTTC	CASSWGHQLAKNIQYF
TRBJ2-2	NA	TRBD2	TRBV6-5	TGTGCCAGCAGTTACCTAGCGGGAGTCACCGGGGAGCTGTTTTTT	CASSYLAGVTGELFF
TRBJ2-2	many	NA	TRBV5-1	TGCGCCAGCAGACCCAGCGGAGGCGGGGAGCTGTTTTTT	CASRPSGGGELFF
TRBJ2-2	few	NA	TRBV25-1	TGTGCCAGCCGGGGAGGCCCGCCCGGGGAGCTGTTTTTT	CASRGGPPGELFF
TRBJ2-3	many	NA	TRBV7-9	TGTGCCAGCAGCCCTAGTGCCAGGGCAGGCACAGATACGCAGTATTTT	CASSPSARAGTDTQYF
TRBJ2-1	few	TRBD2	TRBV20-1	TGCAGTGCTAGAGGGACTAGCGGGAGGGCCGATGAGCAGTTCTTC	CSARGTSGRADEQFF
TRBJ2-3	few	NA	TRBV7-8	TGTGCCAGCAGCTTTATAGGAGCAGATACGCAGTATTTT	CASSFIGADTQYF
TRBJ2-3	NA	TRBD2	TRBV15	TGTGCCACCAGCGGGGAGGTAGCGGGAGTGGCTTATACGCAGTATTTT	CATSGEVAGVAYTQYF
TRBJ1-5	NA	NA	TRBV6-6	TGTGCCAGCAGTTACGTACAGGGTGGCAATCAGCCCCAGCATTTT	CASSYVQGGNQPQHF
TRBJ2-2	NA	NA	TRBV4-1	TGCGCCAGCAGCCAAGATCCGCTCGGGGAGCTGTTTTTT	CASSQDPLGELFF
TRBJ2-1	many	TRBD2	TRBV29-1	TGCAGCGTCCACCCGCCCAGCGGGAGGGCAGAGGAGCAGTTCTTC	CSVHPPSGRAEEQFF
TRBJ2-5	NA	NA	TRBV2	TGTGCCAGCAGACCAATACAGGGCCAAGAGACCCAGTACTTC	CASRPIQGQETQYF
TRBJ2-1	many	TRBD2	TRBV5-1	TGCGCCAGCAGCTTGGAACTAGCGGGAGGAAACGAGCAGTTCTTC	CASSLELAGGNEQFF
TRBJ2-1	few	TRBD2	TRBV6-5	TGTGCCAGCAGTCCCCCCGCGGGGGGCGGGGAGCAGTTCTTC	CASSPPAGGGEQFF
TRBJ2-1	few	NA	TRBV11-3	TGTGCCAGCAGCAATCTCCTGGGTGAGCAGTTCTTC	CASSNLLGEQFF
TRBJ2-5	NA	NA	TRBV3-1	TGTGCCAGCAGCCTCCAGACAGGATCCCGGCAAGAGACCCAGTACTTC	CASSLQTGSRQETQYF
TRBJ1-2	NA	TRBD1	TRBV5-1	TGCGCCAGCAGCTTGGCCGTAGCTGGACAGGGGGCAAACTATGGCTACACCTTC	CASSLAVAGQGANYGYTF
TRBJ2-6	NA	TRBD2	TRBV24-1	TGTGCCACCAGTGATTCTTCGGCGGGAGGGTCCTCTGGGGCCAACGTCCTGACTTTC	CATSDSSAGGSSGANVLTF
TRBJ2-2	many	NA	TRBV7-7	TGTGCTAGCAGCTTGACACTGACCCGGGAGCTGTTTTTT	CASSLTLTRELFF
TRBJ2-3	NA	TRBD1	TRBV10-1	TGCGCCAGCAGCAAAGGGACAGGGAGCACAGATACGCAGTATTTT	CASSKGTGSTDTQYF
TRBJ1-2	few	NA	TRBV7-9	TGTGCCAGCAGCTTATTAAGACATGGCTACACCTTC	CASSLLRHGYTF